This entry lists 13 T cell receptor beta chains sequenced from one sample in a study of blood T cell repertoires in COVID-19. The data were produced by immunoSEQ multiplex PCR, yet TCRdb's version contains in-frame clones alone and is incomplete. This repertoire shows roughly 120,000 clones, about two thirds found once; its top ten account for around 0.9%. Sequenced: peripheral blood. These receptor sequences come from a human donor with acute or convalescent COVID-19. The donor label of this sample is uncertain.

This rearrangement joins TRBV2 to TRBJ2-1; 8 nucleotides align to TRBD1. After removal of 4 bases from V and 6 bases from J, the junction contained 8 bases not matched to a gene. Germline CDR1 SNHLY, CDR2 FYNNEI. The CDR3 loop spans 15 amino acids. CDR3 protein: CASSVNRGSGNEQFF. CDR3 DNA sequence: TGTGCCAGCAGTGTTAACAGGGGGTCTGGCAATGAGCAGTTCTTC.

The chain joins TRBV2 to TRBJ2-2, with a weak D call TRBD1 (6 bases). The CDR3 length is 15 residues. V was shortened by 3 bases and J by 3 bases, with 11 bases between the two germline ends. CDR1 and CDR2 from the germline V gene are SNHLY and FYNNEI. CDR3 region: CASSDTGFHTGELFF. The CDR3 nucleotides read TGTGCCAGCAGTGATACAGGGTTTCACACCGGGGAGCTGTTTTTT.

This clone was found a few times. V is TRBV27 and J is TRBJ1-2, with D hard to call. Trimming removed 3 bases at V and 7 bases at J, with 12 bases between. The CDR3 has 13 residues. The germline V gene has CDR1 MNHEY and CDR2 SMNVEV (reference sequence). CDR3 region: CASSFSLTSGYTF. In DNA form, the CDR3 reads TGTGCCAGCAGTTTCTCACTTACCTCTGGCTACACCTTC.

This clone appeared a single time. The V and J genes are TRBV11-2 and TRBJ2-5; tentative D call: TRBD1 (5 bases). Per the germline V gene, CDR1 is SGHAT and CDR2 is FQNNGV. The CDR3 is 14 amino acids. Between the trimmed V and J ends, which lost 3 bases and 3 bases, there was a span of 11 bases. The CDR3 sequence: CASSFQGQEETQYF. CDR3 sequence (DNA): TGTGCCAGCAGCTTCCAAGGACAAGAAGAGACCCAGTACTTC.

This chain links TRBV7-9 with TRBJ2-1; D perhaps matches TRBD2 (6 bases). The CDR3 consists of 13 residues. Germline CDR1 and CDR2: SEHNR and FQNEAQ (reference sequence). The chain's CDR3 is CLTRPSLYNEQFF. Here the CDR3 DNA reads TGTTTGACTAGACCAAGCCTTTACAATGAGCAGTTCTTC. Based on the CDR3 plus reference TRBV7-9 and TRBJ2-1, the full variable domain is DTGVSQNPRHKITKRGQNVTFRCDPISEHNRLYWYRQTLGQGPEFLTYFQNEAQLEKSRLLSDRFSAERPKGSFSTLEIQRTEQGDSAMYLCLTRPSLYNEQFFGPGTRLTVL.

The gene calls are TRBV25-1 and TRBJ1-6; 7 bases fit TRBD1. Germline CDR1 and CDR2: MGHDK and SYGVNS. After removal of 2 bases from V and 9 bases from J, the junction contained 7 bases not matched to a gene. The length of the CDR3 is 15 residues. CDR3 sequence: CASSENQGVGSPLHF. The CDR3 DNA reads as TGTGCCAGCAGTGAAAATCAGGGGGTGGGTTCACCCCTCCACTTT.

This clone appeared a single time. V gene TRBV7-8 combines with J gene TRBJ2-7; perhaps TRBD1 as D (5 bases). The germline V and J ends were trimmed by 5 bases and 2 bases, with 13 bases remaining between them. This CDR3 contains 14 residues. Germline CDR1 and CDR2: SGHVS and FQNEAQ. This chain's CDR3 is CASSPRDGPYEQYF. In nucleotides, the CDR3 is TGTGCCAGCAGCCCCAGGGATGGGCCCTACGAGCAGTACTTC.

The rearrangement joins TRBV4-1 to TRBJ2-5; D unclear. Trimming cost V 5 bases and J 0 bases, with 13 bases left between them. Germline V gives CDR1 MGHRA, CDR2 YSYEKL. The CDR3 consists of 15 residues. CDR3 in amino acids: CASSSNSLYQETQYF. CDR3 nucleotide sequence: TGCGCCAGCAGCTCGAACAGCCTGTACCAAGAGACCCAGTACTTC.

The J gene is TRBJ1-2, the V gene TRBV7-6; D is ambiguous. V was cut by 4 bases and J by 4 bases, with 7 bases left in between. The CDR3 contains 12 residues. Germline CDR1 and CDR2: SGHVS and FNYEAQ. The CDR3 loop is CASSSTGYGYTF. The CDR3 DNA sequence: TGTGCCAGCAGCTCCACCGGCTATGGCTACACCTTC.

The V and J genes are TRBV20-1 and TRBJ2-5; 7 bases match TRBD2. The CDR3 contains 11 residues. Per the germline V gene, CDR1 is DFQATT and CDR2 is SNEGSKA (reference sequence). The CDR3 nucleotides are TGCAGCGCGGTGGGAGGGCAGACCCAGTACTTC. Protein sequence: CSAVGGQTQYF.

This chain joins TRBV28 and TRBJ1-4; 10 nucleotides line up with TRBD1. CDR1 MDHEN and CDR2 SYDVKM come from the germline V gene. CDR3 size: 15 residues. After removal of 5 bases from V and 7 bases from J, the junction contained 7 bases not matched to a gene. The chain's CDR3 is CASSTLTGGIEKLFF. CDR3 in DNA: TGTGCCAGCAGTACTCTGACAGGGGGCATTGAAAAACTGTTTTTT.

The chain employs TRBV10-2 and TRBJ2-7; 7 positions match TRBD2. The germline V gene has CDR1 WSHSY and CDR2 SAAADI. The CDR3 contains 15 residues. J was trimmed by 7 bases and V by 8 bases; bases with no gene match: 17. The CDR3 loop reads CASESPSGTPGEQYF. The DNA for the CDR3 is TGCGCCAGCGAGTCCCCGAGCGGGACGCCGGGAGAGCAGTACTTC.

V and J are TRBV3-1 (or the pseudogene TRBV3-2) and TRBJ2-5; TRBD2 matches 7 bases. Germline V gene data show CDR1 as LGHDT and CDR2 as YNNKEL (reference sequence). V trimming: 5 bases; J trimming: 3 bases; junction bases outside the gene matches: 6. The CDR3 totals 14 residues. CDR3 bases: TGTGCCAGCAGCGGCTGGCGGGGGAAAGAGACCCAGTACTTC. Protein product: CASSGWRGKETQYF.